The 27 T cell receptor beta chains reported below all come from one sample, sequenced in a study of blood T cell repertoires in COVID-19. Clones were sequenced by immunoSEQ multiplex PCR, and TCRdb holds only the in-frame ones, with some missing. This sample has about 300,000 clones; approximately 88% occur once, and the top ten carry about 6.8%. The sample consisted of peripheral blood. The receptors were gathered from a man between 18 and 29 years old who had recovered from COVID-19.

The chain has TRBV4-1 and TRBJ1-5; weak D call: TRBD1 (6 bases). Germline assignment: CDR1 MGHRA and CDR2 YSYEKL. This CDR3 has 15 amino acids. Between the trimmed V and J ends, which lost 0 bases and 3 bases, there was a span of 9 bases. As DNA, the CDR3 is TGCGCCAGCAGCCAAGACAGGGGACCCAATCAGCCCCAGCATTTT. Protein: CASSQDRGPNQPQHF.

The chain recombines TRBV18 with TRBJ1-5; the D gene is possibly TRBD1 (5 bases). CDR1 and CDR2 (germline): KGHSH, LQKENI. This CDR3 is built from 14 residues. V lost 3 bases and J 6 bases, leaving 12 bases between the germline ends. This chain's CDR3 is CASSPQGAGQPQHF. Written as DNA, the CDR3 is TGTGCCAGCTCACCGCAAGGGGCAGGTCAGCCCCAGCATTTT.

The chain combines TRBV6-5 with TRBJ1-2; 7 bases are a match to TRBD1. The germline V gene has CDR1 MNHEY and CDR2 SVGAGI. V trimming: 8 bases; J trimming: 5 bases; junction bases outside the gene matches: 14. This CDR3 has 15 residues. The CDR3 reads CASGPFDREGYGYTF. The DNA of the CDR3 is TGTGCCAGCGGGCCTTTCGACAGGGAAGGATATGGCTACACCTTC.

The chain combines TRBV9 with TRBJ2-5; the match to TRBD1 covers 7 bases. The V gene's germline CDR1 is SGDLS and CDR2 YYNGEE. J was trimmed by 5 bases and V by 0 bases; bases with no gene match: 7. The CDR3 totals 15 residues. CDR3 loop: CASSVVGSRGETQYF. CDR3 bases: TGTGCCAGCAGCGTAGTAGGGTCCAGGGGGGAGACCCAGTACTTC.

The genes are TRBV11-1 and TRBJ2-1, with TRBD2 matching 9 bases. The CDR3 contains 16 residues. V gave up 3 bases and J gave up 0 bases; unmatched junction bases: 3. Germline loops: CDR1 SGHAT, CDR2 FQDESV (reference sequence). The CDR3 DNA is TGTGCCAGCAGCTTCTTTAGCGGGGGCTCCTACAATGAGCAGTTCTTC. It is translated as CASSFFSGGSYNEQFF.

V and J are TRBV9 and TRBJ2-1, with TRBD2 matching over 10 bases. The CDR3 runs 16 residues. V dropped 1 base and J dropped 9; count of bases not matched to a gene: 10. Per germline, CDR1 SGDLS and CDR2 YYNGEE. This CDR3 reads CASSVSRLAGVGEQFF. The CDR3 nucleotides are TGTGCCAGCAGCGTATCCCGGCTAGCGGGAGTTGGTGAGCAGTTCTTC.

The genes are TRBV5-1 and TRBJ2-7, with TRBD2 as a possible D gene (6 bases). Deletions cut 0 bases from V and 3 bases from J, with 10 bases between. The germline V gene encodes CDR1 SGHRS and CDR2 YFSETQ. The CDR3 contains 14 residues. Written as DNA, the CDR3 is TGCGCCAGCAGCTTGGAACTAGCCATCTACGAGCAGTACTTC. It encodes CASSLELAIYEQYF.

This rearrangement joins TRBV18 to TRBJ2-3; TRBD2 matches at 10 bases. J gave up 7 bases and V 3 bases, and 13 bases lay outside the gene matches. The germline CDR1 and CDR2 sequences are KGHSH and LQKENI. The CDR3 has 17 amino acids. In nucleotides, the CDR3 is TGTGCCAGCTCACCGAGGCTAGCGGGGGCCGAGGAGAATACGCAGTATTTT. Translating gives CASSPRLAGAEENTQYF.

V usage is TRBV6-2 or TRBV6-3 and J usage is TRBJ1-2; 9 bases map to TRBD1. Trimming took 0 bases from V and 0 from J; bases not matched to a gene: 8. Germline CDR1 MNHEY, CDR2 SVGEGT. The CDR3 sequence is 18 residues long. The CDR3 reads CASSYSSEGQGSNYGYTF. In DNA form, the CDR3 reads TGTGCCAGCAGTTACTCGTCTGAGGGACAGGGCTCTAACTATGGCTACACCTTC.

The chain couples TRBV12-5 to TRBJ1-6, with TRBD1 identical over 7 bases. CDR1 LGHNT and CDR2 FRNRAP come from the germline V gene. The CDR3 runs to 15 residues. Trimming at V came to 5 bases and at J to 5 bases, leaving 6 bases not matched to a gene. The CDR3 spells CASGRGTANNSPLHF. CDR3 DNA: TGTGCTAGTGGTCGTGGGACAGCTAATAATTCACCCCTCCACTTT.

This chain links TRBV5-4 with TRBJ1-2, with D perhaps TRBD1 (5 bases). From germline, CDR1 is SGHNT and CDR2 YYREEE (reference sequence). This CDR3 is 15 amino acids long. V lost 1 base, J lost 0 bases, and 10 bases lay in between. DNA for the CDR3: TGTGCCAGCAGCTTGAAAGGAGGGGCTAACTATGGCTACACCTTC. Protein sequence: CASSLKGGANYGYTF. The full variable domain, completed using reference TRBV5-4 and TRBJ1-2, is ETGVTQSPTHLIKTRGQQVTLRCSSQSGHNTVSWYQQALGQGPQFIFQYYREEENGRGNFPPRFSGLQFPNYSSELNVNALELDDSALYLCASSLKGGANYGYTFGSGTRLTVV.

The J gene is TRBJ2-3, the V gene TRBV6-2 or TRBV6-3; 9 positions match TRBD2. The CDR3 is 16 residues long. V lost 0 bases to trimming and J lost 2 bases; unmatched junction nucleotides: 3. Germline CDR1 reads MNHEY; CDR2 reads SVGEGT. The CDR3 sequence: CASSYSGTSPTDTQYF. The CDR3 nucleotides are TGTGCCAGCAGTTACTCGGGGACTAGCCCCACAGATACGCAGTATTTT.

The J gene is TRBJ1-6, the V gene TRBV7-9; 9 bases align to TRBD1. The CDR3 spans 16 residues. Per germline, CDR1 SEHNR and CDR2 FQNEAQ (reference sequence). With V trimmed by 5 bases and J by 6 bases, 8 bases remained unmatched. The CDR3 DNA follows: TGTGCCAGCAGCCAAACAGGGGGCGCCGGTAATTCACCCCTCCACTTT. It specifies CASSQTGGAGNSPLHF. The full variable domain, in which reference TRBV7-9 and TRBJ1-6 provide the parts outside the CDR3, is DTGVSQNPRHKITKRGQNVTFRCDPISEHNRLYWYRQTLGQGPEFLTYFQNEAQLEKSRLLSDRFSAERPKGSFSTLEIQRTEQGDSAMYLCASSQTGGAGNSPLHFGNGTRLTVT.

The CDR3 DNA reads as TGCGCCAGCAGCCAAGATCCTTTTCCGCGCGGTGAGCAGTTCTTC. Its translation is CASSQDPFPRGEQFF. This chain connects TRBV4-3 to TRBJ2-1; no clear D. Trimming cost V 0 bases and J 9 bases, with 15 bases left between them. Germline V CDR1 and CDR2: LGHNA, YSLEER. The CDR3 runs to 15 residues.

V gene TRBV5-4 combines with J gene TRBJ1-2; tentative D call: TRBD1 (6 bases). This CDR3 has 14 residues. The V gene lost 4 bases and the J gene lost 2 bases, with 12 bases spanning the gap. Germline-derived CDR1 and CDR2 are SGHNT and YYREEE (reference sequence). The CDR3 loop is CASSPFGTNYGYTF. CDR3 bases: TGTGCCAGCAGCCCTTTCGGGACAAACTATGGCTACACCTTC.

In the case of this clone: Additional DNA sequences in this sample encode the identical CDR3. The V call is TRBV11-2, the J call TRBJ1-1, with D tentatively TRBD1 (5 bases). V lost 6 bases and J 4 bases, leaving 12 bases between the germline ends. In germline, CDR1 is SGHAT, CDR2 FQNNGV. This CDR3 spans 13 amino acids. This chain's CDR3 is CASSSQGGTEAFF. The DNA for the CDR3 is TGTGCCAGCAGTTCTCAGGGAGGCACTGAAGCTTTCTTT. Full variable domain (missing parts from reference TRBV11-2 and TRBJ1-1): EAGVAQSPRYKIIEKRQSVAFWCNPISGHATLYWYQQILGQGPKLLIQFQNNGVVDDSQLPKDRFSAERLKGVDSTLKIQPAKLEDSAVYLCASSSQGGTEAFFGQGTRLTVV.

This rearrangement joins TRBV5-1 to TRBJ1-1; D uncertain. This CDR3 comprises 14 residues. CDR1 is SGHRS and CDR2 is YFSETQ in the germline V gene. The ends were cut back, 0 bases at V and 5 bases at J, with 11 bases in the middle. The CDR3 loop is CASSLDRGSTEAFF. The CDR3, as DNA: TGCGCCAGCAGCTTGGATCGGGGTTCAACTGAAGCTTTCTTT. The full variable domain, completed using reference TRBV5-1 and TRBJ1-1, is KAGVTQTPRYLIKTRGQQVTLSCSPISGHRSVSWYQQTPGQGLQFLFEYFSETQRNKGNFPGRFSGRQFSNSRSEMNVSTLELGDSALYLCASSLDRGSTEAFFGQGTRLTVV.

This chain joins TRBV5-5 and TRBJ2-1; TRBD2 matches 10 bases. V lost 0 bases and J lost 0; bases outside the gene matches: 6. Germline loops: CDR1 SGHKS, CDR2 YYEKEE (reference sequence). This CDR3 comprises 18 residues. The DNA for the CDR3 is TGTGCCAGCAGCTTGGGTAGCGGGGGGAGATACTCCTACAATGAGCAGTTCTTC. Its protein product is CASSLGSGGRYSYNEQFF.

The rearrangement uses TRBV7-3 and TRBJ2-5; TRBD1 might be the D (5 bases). The CDR3 length is 15 residues. Trimming took 4 bases from V and 3 from J, leaving 15 bases between them. Germline values: CDR1 SGHTA, CDR2 FQGTGA. The CDR3 nucleotides are TGTGCCAGCAGCTCGCAGGGCTGGCCTGAAGAGACCCAGTACTTC. It encodes CASSSQGWPEETQYF.

The CDR3 is CASSAGGSYEQYF. The CDR3 nucleotides are TGTGCCAGTTCCGCGGGGGGCTCCTACGAGCAGTACTTC. The chain carries TRBV27 and TRBJ2-7; TRBD2 agrees at 8 bases. The CDR3 covers 13 residues. The germline V gene has CDR1 MNHEY and CDR2 SMNVEV (reference sequence). With 9 bases clipped from V and 0 bases from J, the junction kept 4 bases outside the gene matches.

The J gene is TRBJ2-7, the V gene TRBV4-1; 9 bases match TRBD1. After removal of 4 bases from V and 6 bases from J, the junction contained 13 bases not matched to a gene. This CDR3 region has 16 residues. Germline V gene data show CDR1 as MGHRA and CDR2 as YSYEKL. Written as DNA, the CDR3 is TGCGCCAGCAGCCCAAGCCATGGGGACAGGGTCAGCGAGCAGTACTTC. It translates to CASSPSHGDRVSEQYF.

This clone was counted only a few times. V is TRBV2 and J is TRBJ1-6; D is unresolved. In germline, CDR1 is SNHLY, CDR2 FYNNEI. Trimming took 7 bases from V and 7 from J, leaving 11 bases between them. The CDR3 has 13 residues. This CDR3 reads CASKSTENSPLHF. The CDR3 region has the DNA TGTGCCAGCAAGAGTACAGAAAATTCACCCCTCCACTTT.

The chain uses TRBV15 and TRBJ1-1; D is unclear. The V end was cut by 1 base, the J end by 5 bases, with 5 bases between. Per germline, CDR1 LNHNV and CDR2 YYDKDF (reference sequence). CDR3 length: 12 amino acids. CDR3 DNA: TGTGCCACCAGCAGAGCGGGAACTGAAGCTTTCTTT. The encoded protein is CATSRAGTEAFF.

A few counts support this clone. The genes are TRBV3-1 (or the pseudogene TRBV3-2) and TRBJ1-2, with 7 bases identical to TRBD1. The CDR3 spans 13 residues. After removal of 6 bases from V and 4 bases from J, the junction contained 5 bases not matched to a gene. CDR1 is LGHDT, CDR2 YNNKEL, per germline (reference sequence). CDR3 amino acids: CASRDRTVYGYTF. CDR3 in DNA: TGTGCCAGCAGGGACAGGACCGTCTATGGCTACACCTTC.

This chain connects TRBV5-8 to TRBJ1-1; D is unresolved. This CDR3 has 12 residues. V lost 0 bases and J 7 bases, leaving 7 bases between the germline ends. Germline V gives CDR1 SGHTS, CDR2 YDEGEE. The CDR3: CASSLAQSEAFF. Here the CDR3 DNA reads TGTGCCAGCAGCTTGGCACAGAGTGAAGCTTTCTTT.

This chain joins TRBV19 and TRBJ1-4, with TRBD1 matching over 10 bases. V lost 4 bases to trimming and J lost 6 bases; unmatched junction nucleotides: 8. Germline V gene sequence: CDR1 LNHDA, CDR2 SQIVND (reference sequence). This CDR3 has 16 amino acids. CDR3: CASSTTGQGSDEKLFF. CDR3 coding DNA: TGTGCCAGTAGTACCACGGGACAGGGGAGTGATGAAAAACTGTTTTTT.

V usage is TRBV11-2 and J usage is TRBJ2-4, with TRBD2 matching over 7 bases. V was pared by 5 bases and J by 5 bases, with 15 bases of the junction left unmatched. The germline CDR1 and CDR2 sequences are SGHAT and FQNNGV. This CDR3 is 17 amino acids long. DNA of the CDR3: TGTGCCAGCAGCCTCATAGCGGCGGGAGCTCTTGAAAACATTCAGTACTTC. It yields the protein CASSLIAAGALENIQYF.